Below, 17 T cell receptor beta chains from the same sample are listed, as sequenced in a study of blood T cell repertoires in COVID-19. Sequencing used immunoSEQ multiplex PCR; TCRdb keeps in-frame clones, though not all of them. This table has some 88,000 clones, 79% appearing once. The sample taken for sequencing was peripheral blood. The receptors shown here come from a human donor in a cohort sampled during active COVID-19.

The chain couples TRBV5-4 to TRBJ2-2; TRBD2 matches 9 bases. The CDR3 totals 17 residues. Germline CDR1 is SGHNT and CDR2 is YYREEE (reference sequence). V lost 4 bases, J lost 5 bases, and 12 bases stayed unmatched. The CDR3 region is CASSPTSSGSVTGELFF. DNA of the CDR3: TGTGCCAGCAGCCCGACGAGTAGCGGGAGTGTAACCGGGGAGCTGTTTTTT.

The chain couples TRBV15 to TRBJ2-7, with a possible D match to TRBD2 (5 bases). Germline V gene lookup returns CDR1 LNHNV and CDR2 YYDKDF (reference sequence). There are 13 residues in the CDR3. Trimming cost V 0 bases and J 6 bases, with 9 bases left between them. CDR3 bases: TGTGCCACCAGCAGAGATTTAGAGGGCGAGCAGTACTTC. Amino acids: CATSRDLEGEQYF.

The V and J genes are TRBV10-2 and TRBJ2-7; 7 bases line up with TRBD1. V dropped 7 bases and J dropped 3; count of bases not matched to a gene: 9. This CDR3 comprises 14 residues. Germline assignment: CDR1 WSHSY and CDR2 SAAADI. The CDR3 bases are TGCGCCAGCACCAGGGACAGCCGGAACTACGAGCAGTACTTC. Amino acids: CASTRDSRNYEQYF.

The CDR3 coding sequence is TGCGCCAGCAGCGGAAGCGGCACAGAATTGTACTACGAGCAGTACTTC. It yields the protein CASSGSGTELYYEQYF. This sequence joins TRBV5-1 and TRBJ2-7; D possibly corresponds to TRBD2 (5 bases). Trimming shortened V by 4 bases and J by 3 bases, and 20 bases separated the two germline ends. There are 16 residues in the CDR3. The germline V gene has CDR1 SGHRS and CDR2 YFSETQ.

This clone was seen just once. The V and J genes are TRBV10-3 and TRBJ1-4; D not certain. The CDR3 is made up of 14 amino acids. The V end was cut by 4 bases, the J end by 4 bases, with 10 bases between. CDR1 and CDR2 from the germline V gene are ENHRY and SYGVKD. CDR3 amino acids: CAISAEGVNEKLFF. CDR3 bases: TGTGCCATCAGTGCAGAGGGCGTTAATGAAAAACTGTTTTTT.

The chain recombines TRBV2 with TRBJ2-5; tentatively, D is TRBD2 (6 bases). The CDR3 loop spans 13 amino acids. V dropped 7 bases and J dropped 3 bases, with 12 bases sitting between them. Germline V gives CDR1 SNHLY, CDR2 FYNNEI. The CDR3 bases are TGTGCCAGCAAGTCGGAGGGTAAAGAGACCCAGTACTTC. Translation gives CASKSEGKETQYF. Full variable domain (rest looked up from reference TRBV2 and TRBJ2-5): EPEVTQTPSHQVTQMGQEVILRCVPISNHLYFYWYRQILGQKVEFLVSFYNNEISEKSEIFDDQFSVERPDGSNFTLKIRSTKLEDSAMYFCASKSEGKETQYFGPGTRLLVL.

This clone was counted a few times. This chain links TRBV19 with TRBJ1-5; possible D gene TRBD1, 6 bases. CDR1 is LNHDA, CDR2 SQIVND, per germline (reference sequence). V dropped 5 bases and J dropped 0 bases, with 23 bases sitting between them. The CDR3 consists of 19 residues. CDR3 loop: CASSPPGFDRSYSNQPQHF. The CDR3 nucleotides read TGTGCCAGTAGTCCCCCCGGCTTCGACAGGTCTTATAGCAATCAGCCCCAGCATTTT.

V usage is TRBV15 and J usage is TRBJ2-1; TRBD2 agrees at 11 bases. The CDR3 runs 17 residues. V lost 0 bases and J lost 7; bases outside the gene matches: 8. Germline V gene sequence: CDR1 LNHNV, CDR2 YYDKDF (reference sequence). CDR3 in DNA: TGTGCCACCAGCAGAGATATAGCGGGAGGGCGAGGGAATGAGCAGTTCTTC. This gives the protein CATSRDIAGGRGNEQFF.

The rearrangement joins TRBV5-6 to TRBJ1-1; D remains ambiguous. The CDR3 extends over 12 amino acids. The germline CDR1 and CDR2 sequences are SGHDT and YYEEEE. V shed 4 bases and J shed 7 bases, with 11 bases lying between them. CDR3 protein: CASSRDNLEAFF. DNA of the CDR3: TGTGCCAGCAGCCGAGACAACCTTGAAGCTTTCTTT.

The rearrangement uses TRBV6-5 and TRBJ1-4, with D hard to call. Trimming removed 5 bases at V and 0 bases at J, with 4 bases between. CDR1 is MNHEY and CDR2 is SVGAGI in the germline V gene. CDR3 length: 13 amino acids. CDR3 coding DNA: TGTGCCAGCAGTAGAGCAACTAATGAAAAACTGTTTTTT. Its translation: CASSRATNEKLFF.

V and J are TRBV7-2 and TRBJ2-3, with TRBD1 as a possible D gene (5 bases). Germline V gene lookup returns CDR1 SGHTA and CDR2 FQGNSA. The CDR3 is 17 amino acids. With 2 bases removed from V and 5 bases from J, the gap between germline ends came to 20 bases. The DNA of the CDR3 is TGTGCCAGCAGCTTATGGCGGACACAAGGGGCCTTAGATACGCAGTATTTT. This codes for CASSLWRTQGALDTQYF.

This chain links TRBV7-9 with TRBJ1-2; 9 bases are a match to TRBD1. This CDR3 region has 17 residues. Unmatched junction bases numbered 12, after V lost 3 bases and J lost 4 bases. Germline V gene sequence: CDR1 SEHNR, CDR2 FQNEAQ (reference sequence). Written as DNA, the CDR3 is TGTGCCAGCAGCTTGGGACAGGGAATTACCCAAAGCTATGGCTACACCTTC. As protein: CASSLGQGITQSYGYTF. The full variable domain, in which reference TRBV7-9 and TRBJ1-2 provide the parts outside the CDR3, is DTGVSQNPRHKITKRGQNVTFRCDPISEHNRLYWYRQTLGQGPEFLTYFQNEAQLEKSRLLSDRFSAERPKGSFSTLEIQRTEQGDSAMYLCASSLGQGITQSYGYTFGSGTRLTVV.

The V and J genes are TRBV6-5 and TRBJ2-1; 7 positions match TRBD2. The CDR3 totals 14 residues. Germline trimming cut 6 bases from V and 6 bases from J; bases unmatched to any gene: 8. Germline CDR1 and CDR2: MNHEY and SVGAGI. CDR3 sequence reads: CASRDVGGVNEQFF. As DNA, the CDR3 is TGTGCCAGCAGGGACGTTGGGGGGGTCAATGAGCAGTTCTTC.

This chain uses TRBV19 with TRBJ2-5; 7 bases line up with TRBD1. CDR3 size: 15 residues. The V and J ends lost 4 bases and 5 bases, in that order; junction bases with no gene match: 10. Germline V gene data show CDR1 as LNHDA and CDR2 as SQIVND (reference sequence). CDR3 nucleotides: TGTGCCAGTAGTAGACAGGGAAGGGCCCGGGAGACCCAGTACTTC. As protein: CASSRQGRARETQYF.

The CDR3 DNA is TGTGCCAGCAGTGAAACAGGGGGTTCCTCTGGAAACACCATATATTTT. As protein: CASSETGGSSGNTIYF. V is TRBV6-1 and J is TRBJ1-3, with 8 bases matching TRBD1. The CDR3 is 16 amino acids. From germline, CDR1 is MNHNS and CDR2 SASEGT. Trimming removed 2 bases from V and 0 bases from J; junction bases left unmatched: 3.

CDR3 protein: CASSRIPGLDGHEQFF. Here the CDR3 DNA reads TGCGCCAGCAGCCGGATACCGGGACTAGATGGCCATGAGCAGTTCTTC. This chain connects TRBV5-1 to TRBJ2-1; the match to TRBD2 covers 8 bases. This CDR3 contains 16 residues. After removal of 4 bases from V and 8 bases from J, the junction contained 14 bases not matched to a gene. CDR1 is SGHRS, CDR2 YFSETQ, per germline. The full variable domain, completed using reference TRBV5-1 and TRBJ2-1, is KAGVTQTPRYLIKTRGQQVTLSCSPISGHRSVSWYQQTPGQGLQFLFEYFSETQRNKGNFPGRFSGRQFSNSRSEMNVSTLELGDSALYLCASSRIPGLDGHEQFFGPGTRLTVL.

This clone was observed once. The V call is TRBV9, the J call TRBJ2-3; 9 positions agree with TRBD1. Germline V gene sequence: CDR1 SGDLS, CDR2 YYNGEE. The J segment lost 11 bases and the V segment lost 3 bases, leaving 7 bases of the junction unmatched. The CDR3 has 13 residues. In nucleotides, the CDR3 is TGTGCCAGCAGCGAACACACAGGGGGCGTGCAGTATTTT. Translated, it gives CASSEHTGGVQYF.